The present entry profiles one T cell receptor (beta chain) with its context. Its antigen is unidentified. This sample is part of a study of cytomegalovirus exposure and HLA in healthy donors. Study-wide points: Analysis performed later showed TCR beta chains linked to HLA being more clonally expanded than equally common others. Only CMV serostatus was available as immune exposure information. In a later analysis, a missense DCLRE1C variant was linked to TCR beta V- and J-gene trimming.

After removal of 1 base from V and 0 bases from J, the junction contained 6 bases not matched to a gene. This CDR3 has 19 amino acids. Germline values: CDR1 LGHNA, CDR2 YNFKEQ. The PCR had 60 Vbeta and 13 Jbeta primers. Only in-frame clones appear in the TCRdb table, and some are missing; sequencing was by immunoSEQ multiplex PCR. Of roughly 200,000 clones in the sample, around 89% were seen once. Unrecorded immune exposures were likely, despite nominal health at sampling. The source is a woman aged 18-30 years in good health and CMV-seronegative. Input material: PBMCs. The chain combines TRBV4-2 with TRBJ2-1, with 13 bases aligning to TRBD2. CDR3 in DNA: TGTGCCAGCAGCCAAGGGGGACTAGCGGGGTCCAGCTCCTACAATGAGCAGTTCTTC. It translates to CASSQGGLAGSSSYNEQFF.